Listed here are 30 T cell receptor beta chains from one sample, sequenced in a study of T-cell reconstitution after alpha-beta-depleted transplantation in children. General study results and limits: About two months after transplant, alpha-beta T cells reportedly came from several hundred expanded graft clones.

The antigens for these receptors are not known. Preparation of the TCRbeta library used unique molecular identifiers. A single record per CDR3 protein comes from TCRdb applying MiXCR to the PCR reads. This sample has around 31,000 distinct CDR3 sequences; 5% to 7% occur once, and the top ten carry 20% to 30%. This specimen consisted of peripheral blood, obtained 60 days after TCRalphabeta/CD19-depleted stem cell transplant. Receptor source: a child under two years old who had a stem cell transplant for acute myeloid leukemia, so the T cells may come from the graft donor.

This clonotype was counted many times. CDR3 in amino acids: CSVARGAGAYEQYF. In DNA form, the CDR3 reads TGCAGCGTGGCCAGGGGGGCGGGGGCCTACGAGCAGTACTTC. The J gene is TRBJ2-7, the V gene TRBV29-1; the D gene could be TRBD1 or TRBD2 (7 bases each). There are 14 residues in the CDR3. The V gene's germline CDR1 is SQVTM and CDR2 ANQGSEA. Trimming removed 6 bases at V and 2 bases at J, with 17 bases between.

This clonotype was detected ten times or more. The CDR3 nucleotides are TGTGCCAGCAGCTCTGAGACAGGGCAAGTGGGCTACACCTTC. This sequence encodes CASSSETGQVGYTF. The chain couples TRBV7-9 to TRBJ1-2; 7 bases agree with TRBD1. Germline loops: CDR1 SEHNR, CDR2 FQNEAQ (reference sequence). V dropped 4 bases and J dropped 8; count of bases not matched to a gene: 10. There are 14 residues in the CDR3.

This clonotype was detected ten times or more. CDR3 DNA sequence: TGTGCCAGCAGCTACACCCCCGAGACAGGGTGGCAGCCCCAGCATTTT. Its translation is CASSYTPETGWQPQHF. V is TRBV12-3 or TRBV12-4 and J is TRBJ1-5; 7 bases agree with TRBD1. The CDR3 consists of 16 residues. V lost 6 bases to trimming and J lost 7 bases; unmatched junction nucleotides: 15.

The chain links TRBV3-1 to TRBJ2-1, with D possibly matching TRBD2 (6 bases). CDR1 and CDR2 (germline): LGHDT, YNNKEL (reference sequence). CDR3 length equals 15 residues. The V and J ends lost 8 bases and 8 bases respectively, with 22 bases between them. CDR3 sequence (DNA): TGTGCCAGCTCCAAGCGGGTCCCTTGGACACATGAGCAGTTCTTC. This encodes CASSKRVPWTHEQFF.

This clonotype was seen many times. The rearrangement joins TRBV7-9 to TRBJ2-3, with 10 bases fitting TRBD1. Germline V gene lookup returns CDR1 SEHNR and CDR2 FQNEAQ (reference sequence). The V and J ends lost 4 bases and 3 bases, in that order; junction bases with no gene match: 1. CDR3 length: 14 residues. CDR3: CASSWTGGTDTQYF. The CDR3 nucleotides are TGTGCCAGCAGCTGGACAGGGGGGACAGATACGCAGTATTTT.

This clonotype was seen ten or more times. In DNA, the CDR3 is TGTGCCAGCAGTTACAGGGGGGGTAATTCACCCCTCCACTTT. As protein: CASSYRGGNSPLHF. The chain recombines TRBV28 with TRBJ1-6; 8 nucleotides align to TRBD1. The CDR3 covers 14 residues. Trimming cost V 4 bases and J 6 bases; bases outside gene matches: 2. Germline V lookup: CDR1 MDHEN, CDR2 SYDVKM.

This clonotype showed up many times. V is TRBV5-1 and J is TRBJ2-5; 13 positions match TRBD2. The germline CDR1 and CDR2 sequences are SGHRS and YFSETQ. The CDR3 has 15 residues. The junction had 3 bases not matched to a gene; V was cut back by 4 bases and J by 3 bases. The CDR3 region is CASSGGTSGKETQYF. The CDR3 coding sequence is TGCGCCAGCAGCGGCGGGACTAGCGGGAAAGAGACCCAGTACTTC.

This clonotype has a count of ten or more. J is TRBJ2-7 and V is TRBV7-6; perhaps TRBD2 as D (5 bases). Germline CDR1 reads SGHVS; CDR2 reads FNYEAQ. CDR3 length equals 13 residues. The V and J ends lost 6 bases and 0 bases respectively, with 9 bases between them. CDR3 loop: CASSIGSSYEQYF. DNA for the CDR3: TGTGCCAGCAGTATAGGGAGCTCCTACGAGCAGTACTTC.

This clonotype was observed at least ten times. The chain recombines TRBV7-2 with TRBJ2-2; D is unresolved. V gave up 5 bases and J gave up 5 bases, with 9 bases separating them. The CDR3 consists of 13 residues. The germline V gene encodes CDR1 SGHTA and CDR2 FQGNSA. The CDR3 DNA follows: TGTGCCAGCAGCGTGACGAGGACCGGGGAGCTGTTTTTT. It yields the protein CASSVTRTGELFF.

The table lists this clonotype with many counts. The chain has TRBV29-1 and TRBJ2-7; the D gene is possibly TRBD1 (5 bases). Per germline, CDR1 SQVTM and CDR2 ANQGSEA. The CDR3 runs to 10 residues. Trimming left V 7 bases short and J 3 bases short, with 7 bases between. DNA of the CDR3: TGCAGCGCCCAGGGCTACGAGCAGTACTTC. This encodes CSAQGYEQYF.

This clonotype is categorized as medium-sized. CDR3 nucleotide sequence: TGCAGTGCTAGAGGGGGCAGGATGCAAGAGACCCAGTACTTC. Its translation: CSARGGRMQETQYF. The chain is built from TRBV20-1 and TRBJ2-5; TRBD1 is a possible D gene (5 bases). Trimming cost V 1 base and J 2 bases, with 11 bases left between them. CDR1 and CDR2 (germline): DFQATT, SNEGSKA (reference sequence). CDR3 length equals 14 residues.

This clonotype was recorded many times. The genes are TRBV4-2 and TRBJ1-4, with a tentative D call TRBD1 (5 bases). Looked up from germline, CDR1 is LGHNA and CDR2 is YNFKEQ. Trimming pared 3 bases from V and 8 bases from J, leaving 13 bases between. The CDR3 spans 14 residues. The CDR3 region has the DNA TGTGCCAGCAGCCAGCGGGCAGGGTGGGAAAAACTGTTTTTT. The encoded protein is CASSQRAGWEKLFF.

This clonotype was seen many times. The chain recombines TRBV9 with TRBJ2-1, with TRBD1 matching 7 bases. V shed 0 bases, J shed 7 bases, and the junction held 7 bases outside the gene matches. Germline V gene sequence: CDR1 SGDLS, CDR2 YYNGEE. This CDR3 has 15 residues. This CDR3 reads CASSVEGASRNEQFF. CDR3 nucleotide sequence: TGTGCCAGCAGCGTAGAGGGGGCGAGTCGGAATGAGCAGTTCTTC.

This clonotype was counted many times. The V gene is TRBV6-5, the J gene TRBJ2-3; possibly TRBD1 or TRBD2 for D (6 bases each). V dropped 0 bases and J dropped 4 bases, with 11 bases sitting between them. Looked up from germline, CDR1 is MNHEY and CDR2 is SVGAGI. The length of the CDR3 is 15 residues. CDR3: CASSYSTRGSDTQYF. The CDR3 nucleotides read TGTGCCAGCAGTTACTCGACTAGGGGGTCAGATACGCAGTATTTT.

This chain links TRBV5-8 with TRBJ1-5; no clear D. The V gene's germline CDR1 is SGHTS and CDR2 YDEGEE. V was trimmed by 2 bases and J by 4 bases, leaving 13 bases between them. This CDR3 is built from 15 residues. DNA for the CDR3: TGTGCCAGCAGCTTAGACCCGGAGACGAATCAGCCCCAGCATTTT. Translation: CASSLDPETNQPQHF.

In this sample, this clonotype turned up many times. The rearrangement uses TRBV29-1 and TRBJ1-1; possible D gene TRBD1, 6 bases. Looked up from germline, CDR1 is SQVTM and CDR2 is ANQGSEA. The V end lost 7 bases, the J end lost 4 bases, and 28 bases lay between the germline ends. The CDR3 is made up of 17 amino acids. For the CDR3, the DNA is TGCAGCGCCCTTCCGGAACAGGGAGTAATAGTGAGCACTGAAGCTTTCTTT. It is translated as CSALPEQGVIVSTEAFF.

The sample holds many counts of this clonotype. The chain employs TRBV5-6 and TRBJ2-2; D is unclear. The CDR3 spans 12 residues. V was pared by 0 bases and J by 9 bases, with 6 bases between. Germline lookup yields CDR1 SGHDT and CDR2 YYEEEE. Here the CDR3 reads CASSLGGRELFF. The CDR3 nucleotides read TGTGCCAGCAGCTTGGGGGGTCGGGAGCTGTTTTTT.

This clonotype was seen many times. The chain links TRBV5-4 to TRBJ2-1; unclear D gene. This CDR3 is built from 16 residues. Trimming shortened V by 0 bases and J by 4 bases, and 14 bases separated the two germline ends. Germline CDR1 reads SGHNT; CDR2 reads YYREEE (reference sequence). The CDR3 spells CASSLGDRPPYNEQFF. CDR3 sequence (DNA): TGTGCCAGCAGCTTGGGTGACCGACCCCCATACAATGAGCAGTTCTTC. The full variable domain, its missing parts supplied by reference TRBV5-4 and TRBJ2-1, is ETGVTQSPTHLIKTRGQQVTLRCSSQSGHNTVSWYQQALGQGPQFIFQYYREEENGRGNFPPRFSGLQFPNYSSELNVNALELDDSALYLCASSLGDRPPYNEQFFGPGTRLTVL.

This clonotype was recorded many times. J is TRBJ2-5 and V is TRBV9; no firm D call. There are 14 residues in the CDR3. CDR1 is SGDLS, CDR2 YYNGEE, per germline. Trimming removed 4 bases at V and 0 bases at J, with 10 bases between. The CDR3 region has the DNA TGTGCCAGCAGCTCCGACACCAACCAAGAGACCCAGTACTTC. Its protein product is CASSSDTNQETQYF.

The CDR3, as DNA: TGTGCCAGCAGCCAAGGGGGACTAGCGGAAGAAGAGACCCAGTACTTC. Amino acid sequence: CASSQGGLAEEETQYF. This chain connects TRBV3-1 to TRBJ2-5; 11 bases match TRBD2. With 1 base clipped from V and 3 bases from J, the junction kept 4 bases outside the gene matches. There are 16 residues in the CDR3. Germline CDR1 LGHDT, CDR2 YNNKEL (reference sequence).

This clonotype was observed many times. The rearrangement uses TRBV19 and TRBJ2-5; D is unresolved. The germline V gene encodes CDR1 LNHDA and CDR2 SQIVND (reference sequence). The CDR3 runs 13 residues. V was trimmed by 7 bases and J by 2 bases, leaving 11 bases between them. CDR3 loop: CASNHLGQETQYF. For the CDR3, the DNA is TGTGCCAGTAATCATCTGGGTCAAGAGACCCAGTACTTC.

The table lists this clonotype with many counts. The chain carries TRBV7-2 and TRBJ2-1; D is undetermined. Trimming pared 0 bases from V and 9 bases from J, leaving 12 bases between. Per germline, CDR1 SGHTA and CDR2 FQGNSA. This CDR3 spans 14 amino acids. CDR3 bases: TGTGCCAGCAGCTTAGCCCAAGGATGGAGTGAGCAGTTCTTC. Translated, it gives CASSLAQGWSEQFF.

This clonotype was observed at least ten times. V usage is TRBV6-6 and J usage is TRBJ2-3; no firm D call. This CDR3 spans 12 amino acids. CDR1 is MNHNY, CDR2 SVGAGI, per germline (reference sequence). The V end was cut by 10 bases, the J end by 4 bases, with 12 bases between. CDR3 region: CATLTPPDTQYF. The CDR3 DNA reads TGTGCCACCTTGACACCCCCAGATACGCAGTATTTT.

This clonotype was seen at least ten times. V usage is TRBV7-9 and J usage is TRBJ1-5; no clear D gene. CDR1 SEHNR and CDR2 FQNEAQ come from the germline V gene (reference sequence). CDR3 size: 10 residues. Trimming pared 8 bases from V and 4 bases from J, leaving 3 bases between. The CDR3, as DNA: TGTGCCAGCGGGAATCAGCCCCAGCATTTT. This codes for CASGNQPQHF.

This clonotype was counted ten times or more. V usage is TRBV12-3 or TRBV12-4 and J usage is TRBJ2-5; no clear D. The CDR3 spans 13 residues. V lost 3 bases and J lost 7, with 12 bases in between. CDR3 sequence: CASSLDPVRTQYF. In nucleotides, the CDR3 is TGTGCCAGCAGTTTGGACCCCGTAAGGACCCAGTACTTC.

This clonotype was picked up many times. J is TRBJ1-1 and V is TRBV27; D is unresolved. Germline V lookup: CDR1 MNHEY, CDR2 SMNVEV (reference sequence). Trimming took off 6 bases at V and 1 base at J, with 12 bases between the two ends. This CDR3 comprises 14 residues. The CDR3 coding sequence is TGTGCCAGCAGCCGGAAAGCAACGAACACTGAAGCTTTCTTT. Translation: CASSRKATNTEAFF.

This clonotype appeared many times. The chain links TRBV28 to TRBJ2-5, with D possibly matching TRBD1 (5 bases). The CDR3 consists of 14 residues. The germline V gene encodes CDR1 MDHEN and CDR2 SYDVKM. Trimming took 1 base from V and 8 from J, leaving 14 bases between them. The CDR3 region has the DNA TGTGCCAGCAGTTTATTCCGCAGGGTGGAAACCCAGTACTTC. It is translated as CASSLFRRVETQYF.

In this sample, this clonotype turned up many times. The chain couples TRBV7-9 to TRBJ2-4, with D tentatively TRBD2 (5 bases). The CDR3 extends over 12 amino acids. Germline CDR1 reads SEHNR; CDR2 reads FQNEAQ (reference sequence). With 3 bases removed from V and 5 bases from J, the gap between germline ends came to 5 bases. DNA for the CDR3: TGTGCCAGCAGCTTGCGGGAAAACATTCAGTACTTC. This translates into CASSLRENIQYF.

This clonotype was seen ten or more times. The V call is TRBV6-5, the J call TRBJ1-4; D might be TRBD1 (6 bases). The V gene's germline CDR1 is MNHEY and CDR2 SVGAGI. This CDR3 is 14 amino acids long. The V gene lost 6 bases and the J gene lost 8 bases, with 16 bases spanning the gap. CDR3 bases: TGTGCCAGCAGCCATGGGGGGGCGGGAGAAAAACTGTTTTTT. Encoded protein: CASSHGGAGEKLFF.

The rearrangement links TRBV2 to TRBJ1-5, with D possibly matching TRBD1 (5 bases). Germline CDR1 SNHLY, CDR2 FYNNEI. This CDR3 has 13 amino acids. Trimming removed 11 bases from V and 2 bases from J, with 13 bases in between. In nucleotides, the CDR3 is TGTGCCTTCAGCTGGGACGGCAATCAGCCCCAGCATTTT. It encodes CAFSWDGNQPQHF.